This TCR beta chain was found in a study of control samples from healthy donors and cancer patients. Germline-derived CDR1 and CDR2 are LNHDA and SQIVND (reference sequence). Trimming left V 4 bases short and J 0 bases short, with 13 bases between. The CDR3 has 16 residues. The data were produced by immunoSEQ multiplex PCR, yet TCRdb's version contains in-frame clones alone and is incomplete. The table has under 85,000 clones, around 95% seen once; the top ten hold approximately 6%. The clonotype originates from a woman aged 40-49 years in good health. Material: blood. J is TRBJ2-1 and V is TRBV19, with a tentative D call TRBD1 (6 bases). The CDR3 DNA reads TGTGCCAGTAGTACCCTCCAGGGGTTCTCCTACAATGAGCAGTTCTTC. Protein sequence: CASSTLQGFSYNEQFF. Based on the CDR3 plus reference TRBV19 and TRBJ2-1, the full variable domain is DGGITQSPKYLFRKEGQNVTLSCEQNLNHDAMYWYRQDPGQGLRLIYYSQIVNDFQKGDIAEGYSVSREKKESFPLTVTSAQKNPTAFYLCASSTLQGFSYNEQFFGPGTRLTVL.